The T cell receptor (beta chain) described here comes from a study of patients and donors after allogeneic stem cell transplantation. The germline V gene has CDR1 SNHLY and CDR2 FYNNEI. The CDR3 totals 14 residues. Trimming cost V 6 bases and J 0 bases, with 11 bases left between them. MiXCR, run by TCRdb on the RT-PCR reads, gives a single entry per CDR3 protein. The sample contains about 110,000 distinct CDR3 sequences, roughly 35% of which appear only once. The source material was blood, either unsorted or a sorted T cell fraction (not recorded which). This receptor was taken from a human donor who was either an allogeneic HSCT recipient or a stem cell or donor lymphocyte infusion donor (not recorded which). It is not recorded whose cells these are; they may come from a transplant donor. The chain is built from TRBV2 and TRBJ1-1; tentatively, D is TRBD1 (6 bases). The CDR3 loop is CASRDRPLNTEAFF. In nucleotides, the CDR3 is TGTGCCAGCAGGGACAGACCGCTGAACACTGAAGCTTTCTTT. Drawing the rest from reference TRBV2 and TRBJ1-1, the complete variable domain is EPEVTQTPSHQVTQMGQEVILRCVPISNHLYFYWYRQILGQKVEFLVSFYNNEISEKSEIFDDQFSVERPDGSNFTLKIRSTKLEDSAMYFCASRDRPLNTEAFFGQGTRLTVV.